This T cell receptor beta chain was recorded in a study of response to subunit inactivated influenza vaccine. Whole-study results and caveats: Each seasonal influenza vaccination, the authors suggested, recruits few new T cells.

Each CDR3 protein gets one entry after TCRdb re-called the RT-PCR reads with MiXCR. Among hundreds of thousands of distinct CDR3 sequences listed, about 25% were seen once. This CDR3 is built from 14 residues. In germline, CDR1 is SGHRS, CDR2 YFSETQ. V lost 4 bases to trimming and J lost 6 bases, with 17 bases between them. This clonotype was seen only a few times. Its antigen is not known. The sequencing here drew on CD4+ T cells sorted from PBMCs, taken less than 6 days after vaccination. The rearrangement links TRBV5-1 to TRBJ2-7, with D possibly being TRBD1 (6 bases). The TCR was taken from a man between 50 and 59 years old who received an inactivated influenza vaccine. In DNA, the CDR3 is TGCGCCAGCAGCGTGTTGGAACAGGGACGCGAGCAGTACTTC. This sequence encodes CASSVLEQGREQYF.